The sequence of this T cell receptor beta chain was determined in a study of cytomegalovirus exposure and HLA in healthy donors. Overall study: Out of 398 genotyped donors, 81% belonged to the Caucasian-associated ancestry cluster. Whole-study results and caveats: A later analysis reported that several of the most significant clusters appeared to be linked to common viral pathogens, among them Epstein-Barr virus.

The donors gave bone marrow, and they were healthy. The CDR3 is 15 residues long. Deletions cut 2 bases from V and 0 bases from J, with 10 bases between. The germline gives CDR1 SEHNR, CDR2 FQNEAQ (reference sequence). PCR primers comprised 60 Vbeta and 13 Jbeta primers. The repertoire was sequenced with immunoSEQ multiplex PCR; TCRdb's copy has only in-frame clones and lacks some. The data hold around 40,000 clones, with about 66% observed a single time. As to this clone: Antigen specificity is unknown.

V and J are TRBV7-9 and TRBJ1-1; D call uncertain. The clonotype was recovered from a man over 45 in good health and CMV-seropositive. The sample consisted of PBMCs. As DNA, the CDR3 is TGTGCCAGCAGCTTACACCTAACCGTGAACACTGAAGCTTTCTTT. Residues: CASSLHLTVNTEAFF.